The rows below give T cell receptor beta chains drawn from one sample of a study of blood T cell repertoires in COVID-19. Sequencing was performed with immunoSEQ multiplex PCR; in TCRdb, only in-frame clones are kept and a portion is missing. The table records 250,000 to 300,000 clones, around four fifths of them present only once. The sequenced sample consisted of peripheral blood. These receptors came from a man older than 75 with acute or convalescent COVID-19. The CDR3 runs from the conserved cysteine through the conserved F or W. D genes are given only for firm matches. Expanded clones are given a class, and other clones once, few, many or no size at all.

abundance,d_gene,v_gene,j_gene,CDR3nt,CDR3aa
.,.,TRBV10-1,TRBJ1-1,TGCGCCAGCAGCGCGGACAGATACACTGAAGCTTTCTTT,CASSADRYTEAFF
.,.,TRBV10-3,TRBJ2-4,TGTGCCATCAGTGAAGGTGGGGGGGCCAAAAACATTCAGTACTTC,CAISEGGGAKNIQYF
.,TRBD1,TRBV25-1,TRBJ2-7,TGTGCCAGTCAACGCGACAGGGTCCCCTACGAGCAGTACTTC,CASQRDRVPYEQYF
few,TRBD2,TRBV7-9,TRBJ2-1,TGTGCCAGCAGCTTACTCACTAGCGGGGGTAGTGAGCAGTTCTTC,CASSLLTSGGSEQFF
.,TRBD2,TRBV5-4,TRBJ2-5,TGTGCCAGCAGCATAAGCGGGAGGAGCGAGACCCAGTACTTC,CASSISGRSETQYF
.,.,TRBV4-2,TRBJ1-2,TGTGCCAGCAGCCAAGGAGTCGGCGCCACGGGGGGCTACACCTTC,CASSQGVGATGGYTF
.,TRBD2,TRBV7-3,TRBJ2-7,TGTGCCAGCAGCTTAACGGGACTAGATAACGAGCAGTACTTC,CASSLTGLDNEQYF
.,.,TRBV28,TRBJ2-2,TGTGCCAGCAGTATCGGAGGGACCAACACCGGGGAGCTGTTTTTT,CASSIGGTNTGELFF
.,.,TRBV3-1/TRBV3-2,TRBJ1-4,TGTGCCAGCAGCCAGGGGGGACCCTTGAATGAAAAACTGTTTTTT,CASSQGGPLNEKLFF
.,.,TRBV9,TRBJ1-3,TGTGCCAGCAGCGTAGACTTGGACTGGGACACCATATATTTT,CASSVDLDWDTIYF
.,TRBD1,TRBV5-1,TRBJ2-3,TGCGCCAGCAGCTTGCAGGGGGCGAGGGGAGATACGCAGTATTTT,CASSLQGARGDTQYF
.,TRBD2,TRBV6-4,TRBJ2-3,TGTGCCAGCAGTCCAGCGGGAACCACAGATACGCAGTATTTT,CASSPAGTTDTQYF
.,.,TRBV3-1/TRBV3-2,TRBJ2-5,TGTGCCAGCAGCCACTCCGGGACACCGGGGCGAGAGACCCAGTACTTC,CASSHSGTPGRETQYF
.,TRBD1,TRBV5-5,TRBJ2-1,TGTGCCAGCAGCAAAGGACAGGGGGTTACCCAATTCTCCTACAATGAGCAGTTCTTC,CASSKGQGVTQFSYNEQFF
.,.,TRBV2,TRBJ1-5,TGTGCCAGCAGTGATCAGCCCCTGGGGGGACCCCAGCATTTT,CASSDQPLGGPQHF
.,TRBD1,TRBV12-5,TRBJ2-2,TGTGCTAGTGCCCTGGACAGGACGAACACCGGGGAGCTGTTTTTT,CASALDRTNTGELFF
.,.,TRBV15,TRBJ1-4,TGTGCCACCAGCAGAGTATACGTGGAACAGGGTAATGAAAAACTGTTTTTT,CATSRVYVEQGNEKLFF
.,TRBD2,TRBV28,TRBJ2-7,TGTGCCAGCACCAAGGGAGGGGTCTACGAGCAGTACTTC,CASTKGGVYEQYF
.,.,TRBV3-1/TRBV3-2,TRBJ2-5,TGTGCCAGCAACCCCGGGGGTAGCACGGAGACCCAGTACTTC,CASNPGGSTETQYF
once,.,TRBV21-1,TRBJ1-3,TGTGCCAGCAAGGAGTCTGGAAACACCATATATTTT,CASKESGNTIYF
.,.,TRBV2,TRBJ2-5,TGTGCCGGTGATGGAATCACAGGGTTTAGGGAGACCCAGTACTTC,CAGDGITGFRETQYF
once,TRBD1,TRBV19,TRBJ1-4,TGTGCCACCGGGGACAGAGCTAATGAAAAACTGTTTTTT,CATGDRANEKLFF